The rows below give T cell receptor beta chains drawn from one sample of a study of blood T cell repertoires in COVID-19. Method: immunoSEQ multiplex PCR; TCRdb's copy keeps in-frame clones and lacks some. The sample yields approximately 140,000 clones, 80% to 85% seen once. The sample taken for sequencing was PBMCs or T cells enriched from blood (not recorded which). These TCRs come from a man between 35 and 55 years old with acute COVID-19. Each CDR3 is given with its conserved first and last residue. A D gene is named only where the DNA matches it firmly. Clone size, where shown, is once, few, many, or a class for clones that have expanded.

CDR3aa: CASSPRQHTEAFF
CDR3nt: TGTGCCAGCAGCCCCAGACAGCACACTGAAGCTTTCTTT
d_gene: NA
v_gene: TRBV6-5
abundance: NA
j_gene: TRBJ1-1

CDR3aa: CASSHPRGETRETQYF
CDR3nt: TGTGCCAGCAGTCACCCCAGGGGAGAGACGAGAGAGACCCAGTACTTC
d_gene: NA
v_gene: TRBV28
abundance: NA
j_gene: TRBJ2-5

CDR3aa: CASIPFPRDGRHAELFF
CDR3nt: TGTGCCAGCATCCCATTTCCGCGGGACGGACGCCACGCGGAGCTGTTTTTT
d_gene: NA
v_gene: TRBV28
abundance: NA
j_gene: TRBJ2-2

CDR3aa: CASSPGGPGVEEQYF
CDR3nt: TGTGCCAGCAGCCCAGGAGGTCCCGGGGTAGAAGAGCAGTACTTC
d_gene: NA
v_gene: TRBV11-3
abundance: once
j_gene: TRBJ2-7

CDR3aa: CASSQDQTRSPLHF
CDR3nt: TGCGCCAGCAGCCAAGATCAAACGCGCTCACCCCTCCACTTT
d_gene: NA
v_gene: TRBV4-3
abundance: NA
j_gene: TRBJ1-6

CDR3aa: CASSPSGDTEAFF
CDR3nt: TGCGCCAGCAGCCCCTCGGGGGACACTGAAGCTTTCTTT
d_gene: NA
v_gene: TRBV4-3
abundance: many
j_gene: TRBJ1-1

CDR3aa: CASSVDMDYGYTF
CDR3nt: TGTGCCAGCAGCGTCGACATGGACTATGGCTACACCTTC
d_gene: NA
v_gene: TRBV3-1/TRBV3-2
abundance: NA
j_gene: TRBJ1-2

CDR3aa: CASSVTGGFYNEQFF
CDR3nt: TGTGCCAGCAGCGTCACAGGGGGCTTCTACAATGAGCAGTTCTTC
d_gene: TRBD1
v_gene: TRBV7-8
abundance: NA
j_gene: TRBJ2-1

CDR3aa: CASSPRLRGPYEKLFF
CDR3nt: TGTGCCAGCAGTCCCCGCCTGCGGGGGCCGTATGAAAAACTGTTTTTT
d_gene: NA
v_gene: TRBV7-8
abundance: NA
j_gene: TRBJ1-4

CDR3aa: CASSGGADGNTIYF
CDR3nt: TGTGCCAGCAGCGGGGGAGCGGACGGAAACACCATATATTTT
d_gene: NA
v_gene: TRBV9
abundance: NA
j_gene: TRBJ1-3

CDR3aa: CSASLDRVVEQYF
CDR3nt: TGCAGTGCTAGTCTCGACAGGGTAGTCGAGCAGTACTTC
d_gene: TRBD1
v_gene: TRBV20-1
abundance: NA
j_gene: TRBJ2-7

CDR3aa: CASSLGLGGNQPQHF
CDR3nt: TGTGCCAGCAGCTTAGGTCTTGGAGGGAATCAGCCCCAGCATTTT
d_gene: NA
v_gene: TRBV7-2
abundance: NA
j_gene: TRBJ1-5

CDR3aa: CASSLDVRGHHEQYF
CDR3nt: TGCGCCAGCAGCTTGGATGTACGGGGACACCACGAGCAGTACTTC
d_gene: NA
v_gene: TRBV5-1
abundance: NA
j_gene: TRBJ2-7

CDR3aa: CASSYSLNYHNSPLHF
CDR3nt: TGTGCCAGCAGTTACTCGCTTAACTACCATAATTCACCCCTCCACTTT
d_gene: NA
v_gene: TRBV6-5
abundance: few
j_gene: TRBJ1-6

CDR3aa: CASSFMGAGANVLTF
CDR3nt: TGTGCCAGCAGTTTCATGGGCGCTGGGGCCAACGTCCTGACTTTC
d_gene: NA
v_gene: TRBV2
abundance: once
j_gene: TRBJ2-6

CDR3aa: CASSLRGLNTEAFF
CDR3nt: TGTGCCAGCAGCCTTAGGGGCCTGAACACTGAAGCTTTCTTT
d_gene: NA
v_gene: TRBV7-6
abundance: NA
j_gene: TRBJ1-1

CDR3aa: CASSPGGGYTGELFF
CDR3nt: TGTGCCAGCAGTCCCGGGGGGGGCTATACCGGGGAGCTGTTTTTT
d_gene: TRBD2
v_gene: TRBV27
abundance: few
j_gene: TRBJ2-2

CDR3aa: CASSLNGRGNDYGYTF
CDR3nt: TGTGCCAGCAGCTTAAATGGTCGAGGCAACGACTATGGCTACACCTTC
d_gene: NA
v_gene: TRBV7-2
abundance: NA
j_gene: TRBJ1-2

CDR3aa: CASFGRRGYTF
CDR3nt: TGTGCCAGCTTCGGCAGGCGCGGCTACACCTTC
d_gene: NA
v_gene: TRBV6-5
abundance: NA
j_gene: TRBJ1-2

CDR3aa: CASSLGGAYNSPLHF
CDR3nt: TGTGCCAGCAGTTTGGGCGGGGCCTACAATTCACCCCTCCACTTT
d_gene: NA
v_gene: TRBV28
abundance: NA
j_gene: TRBJ1-6

CDR3aa: CAWTFRDTEAFF
CDR3nt: TGTGCCTGGACTTTCAGGGACACTGAAGCTTTCTTT
d_gene: NA
v_gene: TRBV30
abundance: NA
j_gene: TRBJ1-1

CDR3aa: CATSRDKWDTGSSGNTIYF
CDR3nt: TGTGCCACCAGCAGAGATAAGTGGGACACTGGAAGCTCTGGAAACACCATATATTTT
d_gene: NA
v_gene: TRBV15
abundance: many
j_gene: TRBJ1-3

CDR3aa: CASSQVEVLAATQYF
CDR3nt: TGCGCCAGCAGCCAAGTCGAAGTGTTGGCGGCGACCCAGTACTTC
d_gene: NA
v_gene: TRBV4-1
abundance: NA
j_gene: TRBJ2-5

CDR3aa: CASSLGTGRAAEAFF
CDR3nt: TGTGCCAGCAGCCTTGGGACAGGGCGGGCCGCTGAAGCTTTCTTT
d_gene: TRBD1
v_gene: TRBV6-2/TRBV6-3
abundance: many
j_gene: TRBJ1-1

CDR3aa: CASSLDRGSSYNEQFF
CDR3nt: TGTGCCAGCAGCTTGGATCGGGGGAGCTCCTACAATGAGCAGTTCTTC
d_gene: NA
v_gene: TRBV5-4
abundance: NA
j_gene: TRBJ2-1

CDR3aa: CASSSTVMYGYTF
CDR3nt: TGTGCCAGCAGTTCGACAGTGATGTATGGCTACACCTTC
d_gene: NA
v_gene: TRBV12-3/TRBV12-4
abundance: NA
j_gene: TRBJ1-2

CDR3aa: CASSLGSGAGFLGELFF
CDR3nt: TGTGCCAGCAGCCTAGGGTCTGGGGCAGGGTTTCTCGGGGAGCTGTTTTTT
d_gene: NA
v_gene: TRBV9
abundance: NA
j_gene: TRBJ2-2

CDR3aa: CASSPGGSPYEQFF
CDR3nt: TGTGCCAGCAGCCCCGGGGGGAGTCCCTATGAGCAGTTCTTC
d_gene: TRBD2
v_gene: TRBV13
abundance: NA
j_gene: TRBJ2-1

CDR3aa: CASSTLAGGANNEQFF
CDR3nt: TGTGCCAGCAGTACCTTAGCGGGAGGAGCTAACAATGAGCAGTTCTTC
d_gene: TRBD2
v_gene: TRBV28
abundance: NA
j_gene: TRBJ2-1

CDR3aa: CASGQGSGYTF
CDR3nt: TGTGCCAGTGGACAGGGTTCTGGCTACACCTTC
d_gene: TRBD1
v_gene: TRBV19
abundance: NA
j_gene: TRBJ1-2

CDR3aa: CASSSWDSSYNEQFF
CDR3nt: TGTGCCAGCAGTAGCTGGGACAGCTCCTACAATGAGCAGTTCTTC
d_gene: TRBD1
v_gene: TRBV28
abundance: NA
j_gene: TRBJ2-1

CDR3aa: CASSLGSWRGPTDTQYF
CDR3nt: TGTGCCAGCAGCTTAGGGAGTTGGCGGGGACCCACAGATACGCAGTATTTT
d_gene: NA
v_gene: TRBV11-2
abundance: NA
j_gene: TRBJ2-3

CDR3aa: CASSFHRPGLPLRNEQFF
CDR3nt: TGTGCCAGCAGCTTCCACCGACCGGGACTTCCCTTAAGGAATGAGCAGTTCTTC
d_gene: NA
v_gene: TRBV7-2
abundance: NA
j_gene: TRBJ2-1

CDR3aa: CASGQGLYTEAFF
CDR3nt: TGTGCTAGTGGACAGGGACTATACACTGAAGCTTTCTTT
d_gene: NA
v_gene: TRBV12-5
abundance: NA
j_gene: TRBJ1-1

CDR3aa: CASSPGVQGTSTDTQYF
CDR3nt: TGCGCCAGCAGCCCTGGAGTACAGGGGACTAGCACAGATACGCAGTATTTT
d_gene: NA
v_gene: TRBV5-1
abundance: NA
j_gene: TRBJ2-3

CDR3aa: CASSYDRRGQETQYF
CDR3nt: TGTGCCAGCAGTTACGACCGGAGGGGCCAAGAGACCCAGTACTTC
d_gene: NA
v_gene: TRBV6-5
abundance: NA
j_gene: TRBJ2-5

CDR3aa: CASSQGQGDTGELFF
CDR3nt: TGTGCCAGCAGCCAAGGGCAGGGTGACACCGGGGAGCTGTTTTTT
d_gene: NA
v_gene: TRBV4-2
abundance: NA
j_gene: TRBJ2-2

CDR3aa: CASSLGTTGNTEAFF
CDR3nt: TGTGCCAGCAGCTTAGGGACCACAGGGAACACTGAAGCTTTCTTT
d_gene: NA
v_gene: TRBV7-6
abundance: NA
j_gene: TRBJ1-1

CDR3aa: CASSSWTVNRNYGYTF
CDR3nt: TGTGCCAGCAGTTCCTGGACAGTGAACAGGAACTATGGCTACACCTTC
d_gene: NA
v_gene: TRBV27
abundance: NA
j_gene: TRBJ1-2

CDR3aa: CASSPGTSGGEDTQYF
CDR3nt: TGTGCCAGTAGCCCCGGGACTAGCGGGGGGGAGGATACGCAGTATTTT
d_gene: TRBD2
v_gene: TRBV19
abundance: NA
j_gene: TRBJ2-3

CDR3aa: CATSDPAGTSTDTQYF
CDR3nt: TGTGCCACCAGTGATCCGGCAGGGACTAGCACAGATACGCAGTATTTT
d_gene: NA
v_gene: TRBV24-1
abundance: NA
j_gene: TRBJ2-3

CDR3aa: CASSRRMGQGMFQPQHF
CDR3nt: TGTGCCAGTAGTAGAAGGATGGGACAGGGGATGTTTCAGCCCCAGCATTTT
d_gene: TRBD1
v_gene: TRBV19
abundance: once
j_gene: TRBJ1-5

CDR3aa: CASSPDRPSGANVLTF
CDR3nt: TGTGCCAGCAGCCCCGACAGGCCCTCTGGGGCCAACGTCCTGACTTTC
d_gene: NA
v_gene: TRBV7-6
abundance: NA
j_gene: TRBJ2-6

CDR3aa: CASTNRDRDLYGYTF
CDR3nt: TGTGCCAGCACAAACCGGGACAGGGATCTTTATGGCTACACCTTC
d_gene: TRBD1
v_gene: TRBV5-6
abundance: NA
j_gene: TRBJ1-2

CDR3aa: CASSQGGRGNFF
CDR3nt: TGTGCCAGCAGCCAAGGTGGCAGGGGGAATTTCTTT
d_gene: TRBD1
v_gene: TRBV3-1/TRBV3-2
abundance: NA
j_gene: TRBJ1-1

CDR3aa: CASSMSYSTDTQYF
CDR3nt: TGTGCCAGCAGTATGTCCTACAGCACAGATACGCAGTATTTT
d_gene: NA
v_gene: TRBV6-5
abundance: NA
j_gene: TRBJ2-3

CDR3aa: CASSEGPGGNNSPLHF
CDR3nt: TGTGCCAGCAGTGAGGGCCCAGGGGGGAATAATTCACCCCTCCACTTT
d_gene: TRBD1
v_gene: TRBV6-1
abundance: NA
j_gene: TRBJ1-6

CDR3aa: CASRDSSNYGYTF
CDR3nt: TGTGCCTCTAGGGACAGCTCTAACTATGGCTACACCTTC
d_gene: TRBD1
v_gene: TRBV30
abundance: NA
j_gene: TRBJ1-2

CDR3aa: CASSLQGPSGNTIYF
CDR3nt: TGTGCCAGCAGCCTACAGGGCCCCTCTGGAAACACCATATATTTT
d_gene: NA
v_gene: TRBV7-8
abundance: NA
j_gene: TRBJ1-3

CDR3aa: CASSRESNQPQHF
CDR3nt: TGTGCCAGCAGCCGCGAAAGCAATCAGCCCCAGCATTTT
d_gene: NA
v_gene: TRBV13
abundance: NA
j_gene: TRBJ1-5

CDR3aa: CASSLAAISYEQYF
CDR3nt: TGTGCCAGCAGCTTGGCGGCGATCTCCTACGAGCAGTACTTC
d_gene: NA
v_gene: TRBV7-2
abundance: NA
j_gene: TRBJ2-7

CDR3aa: CASSLPGDREQYF
CDR3nt: TGTGCCAGCAGCCTCCCCGGGGACAGGGAGCAGTACTTC
d_gene: TRBD1
v_gene: TRBV6-5
abundance: NA
j_gene: TRBJ2-7

CDR3aa: CASSFPLAGVRGEQFF
CDR3nt: TGTGCCAGCAGCTTCCCACTAGCGGGAGTTAGGGGTGAGCAGTTCTTC
d_gene: TRBD2
v_gene: TRBV7-8
abundance: once
j_gene: TRBJ2-1

CDR3aa: CASSDSGLAKNIQYF
CDR3nt: TGTGCCAGCAGCGACTCAGGGCTGGCCAAAAACATTCAGTACTTC
d_gene: NA
v_gene: TRBV11-2
abundance: NA
j_gene: TRBJ2-4

CDR3aa: CASSLRGYSYNEQFF
CDR3nt: TGCGCCAGCAGCCTACGGGGGTACTCCTACAATGAGCAGTTCTTC
d_gene: NA
v_gene: TRBV4-3
abundance: NA
j_gene: TRBJ2-1

CDR3aa: CASSTRAGVSYEQYF
CDR3nt: TGTGCCAGCAGCACCCGCGCGGGGGTCTCCTACGAGCAGTACTTC
d_gene: TRBD2
v_gene: TRBV9
abundance: NA
j_gene: TRBJ2-7

CDR3aa: CASSLARNQPQHF
CDR3nt: TGTGCCAGCAGCTTGGCCAGAAATCAGCCCCAGCATTTT
d_gene: NA
v_gene: TRBV5-8
abundance: NA
j_gene: TRBJ1-5